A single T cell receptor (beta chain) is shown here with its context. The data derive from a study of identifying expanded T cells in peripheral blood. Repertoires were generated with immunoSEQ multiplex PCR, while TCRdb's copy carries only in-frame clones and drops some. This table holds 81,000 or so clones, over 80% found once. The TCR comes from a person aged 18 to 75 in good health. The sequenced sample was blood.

The CDR3 loop is CASSLLPGRNIGELFF. The DNA of the CDR3 is TGTGCCAGCAGTTTATTGCCCGGGAGGAATATCGGTGAGCTGTTTTTT. The genes are TRBV28 and TRBJ2-2; 7 bases fit TRBD2. V shed 1 base and J 11 bases; nucleotides not matched to a gene: 13. The germline V gene has CDR1 MDHEN and CDR2 SYDVKM. The CDR3 has 16 amino acids.